A selection of T cell receptor beta chains follows, all from one sample in a study of vaccination effects on CD4 cells after COVID-19. Only in-frame clones appear in the TCRdb table, and some are missing; sequencing was by immunoSEQ multiplex PCR. Of 25,000 to 35,000 clones in the sample, about 69% were seen once. The antigens for these receptors are not known. The input for sequencing was CD4+ T cells from PBMCs cultured with a peptide pool, taken before COVID-19 vaccination. These TCRs come from a human donor who had a prior SARS-CoV-2 infection. CDR3s include the opening cysteine and the closing phenylalanine or tryptophan. D genes are given only for firm matches. Size tells how often a clone was seen (once, few, many) or the class of an expanded clone, and some rows leave it out.

V gene	D gene	clone size	J gene	CDR3 DNA	CDR3 protein
TRBV5-5	TRBD1	.	TRBJ2-7	TGTGCCAGCAGCCCTCGCCCCGGGACAGGGGATCACGAGCAGTACTTC	CASSPRPGTGDHEQYF
TRBV7-6	.	.	TRBJ2-7	TGTGCCAGCAGCTTAGTAGGGGACACGAGTGGCGAGCAGTACTTC	CASSLVGDTSGEQYF
TRBV6-6	TRBD1	.	TRBJ2-7	TGTGCCAGCAGAAGACAGGGCTACGAGCAGTACTTC	CASRRQGYEQYF
TRBV30	TRBD1	.	TRBJ1-1	TGTGCCAGAACAGGGGGCGGTGGCACTGAAGCTTTCTTT	CARTGGGGTEAFF
TRBV3-1/TRBV3-2	TRBD2	once	TRBJ2-7	TGTGCCAGCACAACTAGCGGGAGAACCTACGAGCAGTACTTC	CASTTSGRTYEQYF
TRBV4-1	TRBD2	.	TRBJ2-3	TGCGCCAGCAGCCAACCGGGACTAGCGGGGCCCCGCACCTCCACAGATACGCAGTATTTT	CASSQPGLAGPRTSTDTQYF
TRBV4-2	TRBD2	.	TRBJ2-7	TGTGCCAGCAGCCCCCGGACTAGCGGGAGAGGTAACGAGCAGTACTTC	CASSPRTSGRGNEQYF
TRBV19	.	few	TRBJ1-5	TGTGCCAGTAGTATTCGTGGAAATCAGCCCCAGCATTTT	CASSIRGNQPQHF
TRBV4-1	TRBD2	.	TRBJ2-7	TGCGCCAGCAGCCAAGGACTAGCGGTTACCTACGAGCAGTACTTC	CASSQGLAVTYEQYF
TRBV7-2	.	few	TRBJ1-2	TGTGCCAGCAGCTCCAGGGTCGGGGGCTATGGCTACACCTTC	CASSSRVGGYGYTF
TRBV5-6	.	.	TRBJ2-7	TGTGCCAGCAGCCGGGGGCCAGGCGTGTACGAGCAGTACTTC	CASSRGPGVYEQYF
TRBV30	.	large	TRBJ2-7	TGTGCATCCCAATCGGGCGGCTACGAGCAGTACTTC	CASQSGGYEQYF
TRBV18	.	few	TRBJ2-1	TGTGCCAGCTCACCAGCGGCAGCCTACAATGAGCAGTTCTTC	CASSPAAAYNEQFF
TRBV28	TRBD2	once	TRBJ2-4	TGTGCCAGCAGTTCCTTGGGAGGACTAGCGGGGCTAGCCAAAAACATTCAGTACTTC	CASSSLGGLAGLAKNIQYF
TRBV7-2	.	once	TRBJ1-4	TGTGCCAGCAGCCCGGGGAGGGCGGGTGAAAAACTGTTTTTT	CASSPGRAGEKLFF
TRBV19	TRBD1	once	TRBJ1-3	TGTGCCGCCTCGACCCCAGCCGGACAGGGGCAATCGTCTGGAAACACCATATATTTT	CAASTPAGQGQSSGNTIYF
TRBV19	.	few	TRBJ1-5	TGTGCCAGTAGTTTATTGGGAGTAGATCAGCCCCAGCATTTT	CASSLLGVDQPQHF
TRBV18	TRBD1	.	TRBJ1-2	TGTGCCAGCTCACCCACTACGACAGGGGAGGTCTATGGCTACACCTTC	CASSPTTTGEVYGYTF
TRBV4-3	.	.	TRBJ2-1	TGCGCCAGCAGCCATATGAGCGAGCAGTTCTTC	CASSHMSEQFF
TRBV18	.	.	TRBJ1-2	TGTGCCAGCTCCCCCCTGCCCGTTAACTATGGCTACACCTTC	CASSPLPVNYGYTF
TRBV18	.	.	TRBJ2-7	TGTGCCAGCTCACCACCCCGTGGGGGCAATCCCTACGAGCAGTACTTC	CASSPPRGGNPYEQYF
TRBV7-7	.	.	TRBJ2-5	TGTGCTAGCAGCTTAGTGGGATCAGGGTTGGAGACCCAGTACTTC	CASSLVGSGLETQYF
TRBV5-1	.	.	TRBJ1-1	TGCGCCAGCAGCTTGGTGGGGCGCGGCAGCACTGAAGCTTTCTTT	CASSLVGRGSTEAFF
TRBV7-6	.	medium-sized	TRBJ1-3	TGTGCCAGCAGCTTAGGGGCTTGGGATGGCTCTGGAAACACCATATATTTT	CASSLGAWDGSGNTIYF
TRBV20-1	.	once	TRBJ2-7	TGCAGTGCTATGGTCTCCTACGAGCAGTACTTC	CSAMVSYEQYF
TRBV18	TRBD1	few	TRBJ1-1	TGTGCCAGCTCACAGGGACAGGGGAGGGGTAAGGACACTGAAGCTTTCTTT	CASSQGQGRGKDTEAFF
TRBV30	.	.	TRBJ2-7	TGTGCCTGGAGTGGATCCCGAGGTAGTGCCTACGAGCAGTACTTC	CAWSGSRGSAYEQYF
TRBV5-1	.	.	TRBJ1-2	TGCGCCAGCAGCTTGGAACAGAATAACTATGGCTACACCTTC	CASSLEQNNYGYTF
TRBV5-4	TRBD1	.	TRBJ2-7	TGTGCCACCCACCCCCAGCCTGGACAGGGCGTATACCACGAGCAGTACTTC	CATHPQPGQGVYHEQYF
TRBV7-2	.	.	TRBJ2-5	TGTGCCAGCAGCTTAGTAGCAGCTCAAGAGACCCAGTACTTC	CASSLVAAQETQYF
TRBV11-3	TRBD1	.	TRBJ1-1	TGTGCCAGCAGCGCCCGACAGGGGTACACTGAAGCTTTCTTT	CASSARQGYTEAFF
TRBV3-1/TRBV3-2	TRBD1	.	TRBJ2-5	TGTGCCAGCAGCAAAAGACCCGTCTTACAGGGGGAGACCCAGTACTTC	CASSKRPVLQGETQYF
TRBV7-3	TRBD2	few	TRBJ2-1	TGTGCCAGCAGCTTAACCCCGGGACTAGCAAATGAGCAGTTCTTC	CASSLTPGLANEQFF
TRBV24-1	TRBD2	few	TRBJ2-3	TGTGCCACCAGTACAGCGGGAGGATCCCCAGATACGCAGTATTTT	CATSTAGGSPDTQYF
TRBV5-1	.	.	TRBJ1-3	TGCGCCAGCAGCCAGCAGGGTGGATTAGGAAACACCATATATTTT	CASSQQGGLGNTIYF
TRBV11-3	.	few	TRBJ2-5	TGTGCCAGCAGCTTAGAGGATTGGAAAGAGACCCAGTACTTC	CASSLEDWKETQYF
TRBV7-8	.	.	TRBJ2-5	TGTGCCAGCAGCTTAGTACGGCGGCGAGGAGAGACCCAGTACTTC	CASSLVRRRGETQYF
TRBV7-9	.	few	TRBJ1-1	TGTGCCTATAAGGGGCGGGAGGACACTGAAGCTTTCTTT	CAYKGREDTEAFF
TRBV7-2	.	.	TRBJ1-5	TGTGCCAGCAGCTTAGTTTCCGGTAGGGCCAATCAGCCCCAGCATTTT	CASSLVSGRANQPQHF
TRBV18	.	.	TRBJ1-1	TGTGCCAGCTCACCCAGGGACTTCACTGAAGCTTTCTTT	CASSPRDFTEAFF
TRBV6-5	TRBD1	.	TRBJ1-2	TGTGCCAGCAGACGTGAACAGGGGAGCCCCTATGGCTACACCTTC	CASRREQGSPYGYTF
TRBV5-1	TRBD2	.	TRBJ2-5	TGCGCCAGCAGCTTCGGACTAGCGGGGCTCCTACAGAGCTCCCAGTACTTC	CASSFGLAGLLQSSQYF
TRBV19	TRBD2	.	TRBJ2-2	TGTGCCAGTAGTACGGATACTAGCGCCTCCGGGGAGCTGTTTTTT	CASSTDTSASGELFF
TRBV6-2/TRBV6-3	TRBD2	.	TRBJ2-1	TGTGCCAGCAGCAACAGTGTCGGGGGGGAGCAGTTCTTC	CASSNSVGGEQFF
TRBV2	.	.	TRBJ2-5	TGTGCCAGCAGTGTCCGCGAGCAAGAGACCCAGTACTTC	CASSVREQETQYF
TRBV18	.	once	TRBJ2-5	TGTGCCAGCTCATCGTACCAAGAGACCCAGTACTTC	CASSSYQETQYF
TRBV30	.	.	TRBJ1-1	TGTGCCTGGTCGACAGTTTACACTGAAGCTTTCTTT	CAWSTVYTEAFF
TRBV7-8	.	.	TRBJ1-5	TGTGCCAGCAGCCGTTACGAAGGGCTTTACAATCAGCCCCAGCATTTT	CASSRYEGLYNQPQHF